Following are 20 T cell receptor beta chains from one sample sequenced in a study of blood T cell repertoires in COVID-19. TCRdb's copy holds only in-frame clones and misses some; the assay was immunoSEQ multiplex PCR. The sample includes fewer than 300,000 clones, over 75% seen only once; the top ten take 1.1%. Sample: PBMCs or T cells enriched from blood (not recorded which). These receptors were collected from a woman under 40 who had recovered from COVID-19.

The chain couples TRBV5-1 to TRBJ2-1, with TRBD2 identical over 9 bases. V lost 0 bases and J lost 8; bases outside the gene matches: 9. Germline CDR1 and CDR2: SGHRS and YFSETQ. The length of the CDR3 is 16 residues. The CDR3 DNA sequence: TGCGCCAGCAGCTTGGCTGACCCTAGCGGGAAGGATGAGCAGTTCTTC. Translated: CASSLADPSGKDEQFF.

This clone was seen a handful of times. The chain employs TRBV10-1 and TRBJ2-7, with TRBD2 matching 10 bases. This CDR3 region has 15 residues. Germline V gene sequence: CDR1 WNHNN, CDR2 SYGVQD (reference sequence). V trimming: 0 bases; J trimming: 7 bases; junction bases outside the gene matches: 6. CDR3 in amino acids: CASSESASGSREQYF. For the CDR3, the DNA is TGCGCCAGCAGTGAGTCAGCTAGCGGGAGTAGGGAGCAGTACTTC.

The chain links TRBV18 to TRBJ2-3, with 12 positions matching TRBD2. The CDR3 has 16 residues. Germline V CDR1 and CDR2: KGHSH, LQKENI. V gave up 2 bases and J gave up 5 bases; unmatched junction bases: 5. Written as DNA, the CDR3 is TGTGCCAGCTCACCAAGACTAGCGGGAGACGTAGATACGCAGTATTTT. Encoded protein: CASSPRLAGDVDTQYF.

The chain joins TRBV10-3 to TRBJ2-7, with D possibly TRBD1 on 6 matching bases. Germline V gene sequence: CDR1 ENHRY, CDR2 SYGVKD. V was shortened by 0 bases and J by 9 bases, with 24 bases between the two germline ends. The CDR3 runs 17 residues. DNA for the CDR3: TGTGCCATCAGTGAGTCGATTGGGGGCGCAGGGGCCCTCGCGCAGTACTTC. Protein sequence: CAISESIGGAGALAQYF.

V and J are TRBV7-2 and TRBJ1-4; 7 positions agree with TRBD1. With V trimmed by 5 bases and J by 0 bases, 12 bases remained unmatched. The CDR3 consists of 18 residues. Germline V lookup: CDR1 SGHTA, CDR2 FQGNSA. The DNA for the CDR3 is TGTGCCAGCAGCCCGGGGACAGCCCTCCTCGCAACTAATGAAAAACTGTTTTTT. Translation: CASSPGTALLATNEKLFF.

The gene calls are TRBV5-1 and TRBJ2-2; D is undetermined. The CDR3 spans 13 residues. Germline loops: CDR1 SGHRS, CDR2 YFSETQ. Between the trimmed V and J ends, which lost 0 bases and 6 bases, there was a span of 6 bases. The CDR3 protein is CASSLATAGELFF. DNA of the CDR3: TGCGCCAGCAGCTTGGCCACTGCCGGGGAGCTGTTTTTT. Variable domain in full (rest from reference TRBV5-1 and TRBJ2-2): KAGVTQTPRYLIKTRGQQVTLSCSPISGHRSVSWYQQTPGQGLQFLFEYFSETQRNKGNFPGRFSGRQFSNSRSEMNVSTLELGDSALYLCASSLATAGELFFGEGSRLTVL.

The chain carries TRBV5-6 and TRBJ2-1, with 14 bases identical to TRBD2. Germline trimming cut 4 bases from V and 8 bases from J; bases unmatched to any gene: 14. Per the germline V gene, CDR1 is SGHDT and CDR2 is YYEEEE. The CDR3 length is 18 residues. The CDR3 region is CASSTSLRGLAGVDEQFF. The CDR3 DNA is TGTGCCAGCAGCACCTCCTTAAGGGGACTAGCGGGAGTTGATGAGCAGTTCTTC.

The V gene is TRBV19, the J gene TRBJ1-1; D perhaps matches TRBD1 (6 bases). The CDR3 runs 13 residues. Trimming pared 5 bases from V and 1 base from J, leaving 8 bases between. Germline CDR1 and CDR2: LNHDA and SQIVND (reference sequence). CDR3 region: CASSLQGNTEAFF. DNA of the CDR3: TGTGCCAGTAGTTTACAGGGGAACACTGAAGCTTTCTTT.

The chain couples TRBV18 to TRBJ2-3; 9 bases are a match to TRBD1. The junction had 7 bases not matched to a gene; V was cut back by 4 bases and J by 2 bases. This CDR3 comprises 16 residues. Germline V gene lookup returns CDR1 KGHSH and CDR2 LQKENI. CDR3 region: CASSLTGTGFTDTQYF. The CDR3, as DNA: TGTGCCAGCTCACTCACCGGGACAGGGTTCACAGATACGCAGTATTTT.

The chain carries TRBV3-1 (or the pseudogene TRBV3-2) and TRBJ1-1, with TRBD1 as a possible D gene (6 bases). V lost 1 base and J lost 5, with 17 bases in between. CDR1 and CDR2 (germline): LGHDT, YNNKEL (reference sequence). This CDR3 spans 16 amino acids. CDR3 loop: CASSQGWTEGKTEAFF. CDR3 nucleotide sequence: TGTGCCAGCAGCCAAGGTTGGACAGAAGGGAAAACTGAAGCTTTCTTT.

This chain links TRBV7-8 with TRBJ1-3; no reliable D call. CDR3 length: 16 amino acids. In germline, CDR1 is SGHVS, CDR2 FQNEAQ. Trimming removed 2 bases from V and 2 bases from J, with 13 bases in between. The CDR3 spells CASSLIATRAGNTIYF. The DNA for the CDR3 is TGTGCCAGCAGCTTAATAGCAACTAGGGCTGGAAACACCATATATTTT. Variable domain in full (rest from reference TRBV7-8 and TRBJ1-3): GAGVSQSPRYKVAKRGQDVALRCDPISGHVSLFWYQQALGQGPEFLTYFQNEAQLDKSGLPSDRFFAERPEGSVSTLKIQRTQQEDSAVYLCASSLIATRAGNTIYFGEGSWLTVV.

The chain has TRBV6-2 or TRBV6-3 and TRBJ2-3, with TRBD1 matching over 8 bases. The ends lost 0 bases at V and 3 bases at J; junction bases unmatched: 8. Germline-derived CDR1 and CDR2 are MNHEY and SVGEGT. There are 17 residues in the CDR3. CDR3 protein: CASSYSFLTGATDTQYF. The CDR3 bases are TGTGCCAGCAGTTACTCGTTCCTGACAGGGGCTACAGATACGCAGTATTTT.

The rearrangement links TRBV19 to TRBJ2-5; 9 bases agree with TRBD2. The CDR3 runs 18 residues. Germline CDR1 reads LNHDA; CDR2 reads SQIVND (reference sequence). The V segment lost 6 bases and the J segment 5 bases; nucleotides outside the gene matches: 19. The CDR3, as DNA: TGTGCCAGTAGGGAGGCTAGCGGGAAAGTAGTGAGTAAGGAGACCCAGTACTTC. It specifies CASREASGKVVSKETQYF.

This chain joins TRBV28 and TRBJ2-2; 7 nucleotides line up with TRBD2. The germline V gene encodes CDR1 MDHEN and CDR2 SYDVKM. The V segment lost 6 bases and the J segment 5 bases; nucleotides outside the gene matches: 15. CDR3 length: 17 amino acids. The CDR3 region is CASRWGGAGTVTGELFF. The CDR3 DNA sequence: TGTGCCAGCAGGTGGGGAGGGGCCGGAACAGTGACCGGGGAGCTGTTTTTT.

CDR3 sequence: CASSESTQYF. CDR3 DNA: TGTGCCAGCAGCGAGTCTACGCAGTATTTT. The chain uses TRBV2 and TRBJ2-3; D is uncertain. Germline values: CDR1 SNHLY, CDR2 FYNNEI. V lost 6 bases and J lost 8, with 6 bases in between. The CDR3 consists of 10 residues.

J is TRBJ2-5 and V is TRBV10-1, with 12 positions matching TRBD2. Germline CDR1 WNHNN, CDR2 SYGVQD (reference sequence). V lost 7 bases, J lost 4 bases, and 10 bases stayed unmatched. The CDR3 totals 16 residues. The CDR3 protein is CASTSKLAGGGETQYF. The CDR3 DNA sequence: TGCGCCAGCACCTCGAAACTAGCGGGAGGAGGAGAGACCCAGTACTTC.

The chain couples TRBV19 to TRBJ2-2, with D perhaps TRBD1 (6 bases). V lost 1 base, J lost 4 bases, and 10 bases lay in between. Germline V gene lookup returns CDR1 LNHDA and CDR2 SQIVND (reference sequence). The CDR3 is 15 residues long. The CDR3 coding sequence is TGTGCCAGTAGTATAGGGGGACAAGTCACCGGGGAGCTGTTTTTT. Encoded protein: CASSIGGQVTGELFF.

This chain joins TRBV18 and TRBJ2-2; 7 nucleotides line up with TRBD2. V shed 1 base and J 3 bases; nucleotides not matched to a gene: 2. The CDR3 is made up of 15 amino acids. Looked up from germline, CDR1 is KGHSH and CDR2 is LQKENI. CDR3 bases: TGTGCCAGCTCACCACGCGGGAGTGACACCGGGGAGCTGTTTTTT. Amino acids: CASSPRGSDTGELFF.

The V gene is TRBV29-1, the J gene TRBJ2-7; D may be TRBD1 (5 bases). This CDR3 has 11 residues. V was clipped by 3 bases and J by 9 bases, with 12 bases between them. Germline V gene data show CDR1 as SQVTM and CDR2 as ANQGSEA. CDR3 loop: CSVDSAQGQYF. The CDR3 DNA reads as TGCAGCGTTGATTCAGCCCAGGGGCAGTACTTC.

The rearrangement links TRBV2 to TRBJ2-2; 9 bases map to TRBD1. The CDR3 runs 15 residues. After removal of 5 bases from V and 5 bases from J, the junction contained 6 bases not matched to a gene. Germline values: CDR1 SNHLY, CDR2 FYNNEI. CDR3 nucleotide sequence: TGTGCCAGCAGTAACAGGGGGCAAGGAACCGGGGAGCTGTTTTTT. It codes for CASSNRGQGTGELFF.